This T cell receptor (beta chain) was recovered during a study of blood T cell repertoires in COVID-19. Overall study: T cells, B-cell-depleted T cells, or PBMCs provided the cDNA or gDNA that served as material.

Assay: immunoSEQ multiplex PCR; the TCRdb copy retains only in-frame clones and omits some. This sample has 45,000 to 50,000 clones; approximately 85% occur once, and the top ten carry more than 25%. During active infection, Seattle patients enrolled and were then monitored through disease. The CDR3 contains 14 residues. CDR1 is SGHTA and CDR2 is FQGTGA in the germline V gene. Trimming left V 2 bases short and J 3 bases short, with 8 bases between. The chain employs TRBV7-3 and TRBJ2-1; TRBD2 is a possible D gene (6 bases). Sequenced input: peripheral blood. This clonotype originated in a woman aged 80 or older with COVID-19, enrolled during active disease. Here the CDR3 DNA reads TGTGCCAGCAGCTTAGGGGGACTCTACAATGAGCAGTTCTTC. It encodes CASSLGGLYNEQFF.